The 28 T cell receptor beta chains below all came from one sample that was sequenced in a study of shared clonotypes between healthy human individuals. Generated by immunoSEQ multiplex PCR, the TCRdb table keeps only in-frame clones and is missing some. This sample has more than 2,000,000 clones, with 80% to 95% found just once. The sequencing input was naive CD4+ T cells from PBMCs. The subset: CD45RA+ positively selected. Receptors were obtained from a man aged 18 to 29 in good health. Some clones in this sample may be carry-over from other donors' samples.

V and J are TRBV4-1 and TRBJ1-5; 8 bases fit TRBD1. Germline trimming cut 0 bases from V and 1 base from J; bases unmatched to any gene: 11. The CDR3 is 19 amino acids. Germline V gene lookup returns CDR1 MGHRA and CDR2 YSYEKL. The CDR3 DNA is TGCGCCAGCAGCCAAGATTTCCCCGGACAGGGAGGGAGCAATCAGCCCCAGCATTTT. Its translation is CASSQDFPGQGGSNQPQHF.

Turning to this clone: The sample carries other DNA sequences with the same CDR3. This chain links TRBV5-1 with TRBJ2-6; TRBD2 might be the D (6 bases). CDR3 length: 14 amino acids. CDR1 and CDR2 from the germline V gene are SGHRS and YFSETQ. Trimming pared 7 bases from V and 0 bases from J, leaving 8 bases between. The CDR3 here is CASAGSSGANVLTF. As DNA, the CDR3 is TGCGCCAGCGCGGGGTCCTCTGGGGCCAACGTCCTGACTTTC. The complete variable domain, with remaining parts taken from reference TRBV5-1 and TRBJ2-6, reads KAGVTQTPRYLIKTRGQQVTLSCSPISGHRSVSWYQQTPGQGLQFLFEYFSETQRNKGNFPGRFSGRQFSNSRSEMNVSTLELGDSALYLCASAGSSGANVLTFGAGSRLTVL.

This chain connects TRBV5-1 to TRBJ2-7; no clear D gene. The germline V and J ends were trimmed by 4 bases and 5 bases, with 16 bases remaining between them. The germline CDR1 and CDR2 sequences are SGHRS and YFSETQ. CDR3 length equals 14 residues. CDR3 region: CASSPTQPVNEQYF. The DNA for the CDR3 is TGCGCCAGCAGCCCTACCCAGCCTGTAAACGAGCAGTACTTC.

The chain is built from TRBV19 and TRBJ2-7, with D possibly being TRBD2 (6 bases). CDR1 is LNHDA, CDR2 SQIVND, per germline (reference sequence). The CDR3 is 16 residues long. Trimming took off 3 bases at V and 3 bases at J, with 18 bases between the two ends. The CDR3, as DNA: TGTGCCAGTAGTATGTCCGGGGGAGGACCGTTCTACGAGCAGTACTTC. Its protein product is CASSMSGGGPFYEQYF.

The chain links TRBV6-5 to TRBJ1-2, with D unresolved. Trimming stripped 7 bases from V and 0 bases from J, with 12 bases between. Germline V CDR1 and CDR2: MNHEY, SVGAGI. CDR3 size: 14 residues. The CDR3 sequence: CASNERRPNYGYTF. The CDR3 nucleotides are TGTGCCAGCAACGAACGGAGACCTAACTATGGCTACACCTTC.

This chain links TRBV7-3 with TRBJ2-2; perhaps TRBD2 as D (5 bases). V dropped 0 bases and J dropped 6 bases, with 8 bases sitting between them. Germline-derived CDR1 and CDR2 are SGHTA and FQGTGA. The CDR3 sequence is 14 residues long. The CDR3 DNA follows: TGTGCCAGCAGCTTAACTAGCGCGGCCGGGGAGCTGTTTTTT. This gives the protein CASSLTSAAGELFF.

The rearrangement joins TRBV28 to TRBJ1-6; tentative D call: TRBD1 (5 bases). The CDR3 length is 19 residues. V gave up 2 bases and J gave up 0 bases, with 17 bases separating them. The germline CDR1 and CDR2 sequences are MDHEN and SYDVKM. The CDR3 here is CASSLPSRDSRSYNSPLHF. CDR3 coding DNA: TGTGCCAGCAGTTTACCAAGCCGGGACTCCCGCTCCTATAATTCACCCCTCCACTTT.

The rearrangement links TRBV6-5 to TRBJ2-7; D possibly corresponds to TRBD2 (6 bases). The V end lost 2 bases, the J end lost 4 bases, and 12 bases lay between the germline ends. The CDR3 is made up of 14 amino acids. CDR1 and CDR2 from the germline V gene are MNHEY and SVGAGI. The CDR3 loop is CASSYVGLAYEQYF. CDR3 sequence (DNA): TGTGCCAGCAGTTACGTGGGACTGGCTTACGAGCAGTACTTC.

This clone was found once. This chain uses TRBV4-2 with TRBJ2-7; 11 nucleotides agree with TRBD2. The V gene's germline CDR1 is LGHNA and CDR2 YNFKEQ. Trimming removed 0 bases from V and 5 bases from J; junction bases left unmatched: 15. The CDR3 sequence is 19 residues long. The CDR3 nucleotides read TGTGCCAGCAGCCAAGATGCAGGGAGGGCTAGCGGGAGGATCCACGAGCAGTACTTC. Amino acids: CASSQDAGRASGRIHEQYF.

This chain connects TRBV6-6 to TRBJ1-2; D might be TRBD1 (5 bases). CDR1 is MNHNY and CDR2 is SVGAGI in the germline V gene (reference sequence). V was cut by 6 bases and J by 4 bases, with 12 bases left in between. The CDR3 is 13 amino acids. The CDR3 DNA reads as TGTGCCAGCAGACCAGGGATAGTCTATGGCTACACCTTC. Protein product: CASRPGIVYGYTF.

The V gene is TRBV5-1, the J gene TRBJ2-7, with 9 nucleotides matching TRBD2. Germline V lookup: CDR1 SGHRS, CDR2 YFSETQ. The CDR3 is made up of 14 amino acids. Germline trimming cut 8 bases from V and 4 bases from J; bases unmatched to any gene: 10. The DNA of the CDR3 is TGCGCCAGTCGACTAGCGGCAAACTCGTACGAGCAGTACTTC. This encodes CASRLAANSYEQYF.

In this sample, this clone turned up once. This chain joins TRBV6-5 and TRBJ1-5; 9 bases align to TRBD1. Germline CDR1 is MNHEY and CDR2 is SVGAGI. Trimming removed 6 bases from V and 5 bases from J; junction bases left unmatched: 5. The CDR3 runs to 14 residues. The CDR3 DNA reads as TGTGCCAGCAGCCTCGACAGGGGGTATCAGCCCCAGCATTTT. This codes for CASSLDRGYQPQHF.

This chain joins TRBV11-1 and TRBJ2-5; 10 bases align to TRBD2. V dropped 4 bases and J dropped 2; count of bases not matched to a gene: 7. The CDR3 length is 16 residues. In germline, CDR1 is SGHAT, CDR2 FQDESV (reference sequence). The CDR3 loop reads CASSSYTSGMQETQYF. The CDR3 DNA sequence: TGTGCCAGCAGCTCCTATACTAGCGGGATGCAAGAGACCCAGTACTTC.

The chain is built from TRBV7-3 and TRBJ1-2, with D maybe TRBD1 (5 bases). The germline gives CDR1 SGHTA, CDR2 FQGTGA. The V and J ends lost 2 bases and 9 bases respectively, with 22 bases between them. The CDR3 is made up of 16 amino acids. The CDR3 protein is CASSLLSNGAGGSYTF. The CDR3 DNA sequence: TGTGCCAGCAGCTTACTGAGTAACGGGGCAGGAGGGAGCTACACCTTC.

About this clone itself: This specimen includes other DNA sequences encoding the same CDR3. The chain combines TRBV29-1 with TRBJ2-3, with D tentatively TRBD2 (5 bases). Trimming removed 4 bases at V and 3 bases at J, with 11 bases between. The CDR3 is 13 residues long. CDR1 and CDR2 (germline): SQVTM, ANQGSEA. The CDR3 DNA reads as TGCAGCGTTGGTGGGAGAGCGACAGATACGCAGTATTTT. This translates into CSVGGRATDTQYF.

The V gene is TRBV19, the J gene TRBJ2-2; D uncertain. V dropped 3 bases and J dropped 4 bases, with 9 bases sitting between them. Germline CDR1 is LNHDA and CDR2 is SQIVND (reference sequence). This CDR3 has 14 residues. The CDR3 loop is CASSIGYRTGELFF. In DNA form, the CDR3 reads TGTGCCAGTAGTATCGGCTACCGCACCGGGGAGCTGTTTTTT.

The chain combines TRBV6-1 with TRBJ2-7, with 10 bases lining up with TRBD2. V shed 4 bases, J shed 1 base, and the junction held 7 bases outside the gene matches. This CDR3 is 16 amino acids long. Germline CDR1 and CDR2: MNHNS and SASEGT. This chain's CDR3 is CASSGWSGRASYEQYF. CDR3 nucleotide sequence: TGTGCCAGCAGTGGTTGGAGCGGGAGGGCGTCCTACGAGCAGTACTTC.

The rearrangement joins TRBV30 to TRBJ2-3, with D tentatively TRBD1 or TRBD2 (6 bases each). Germline V gene lookup returns CDR1 GTSNPN and CDR2 SVGIG (reference sequence). Trimming pared 2 bases from V and 10 bases from J, leaving 10 bases between. This CDR3 is 11 amino acids long. CDR3 residues: CAWSPGAAQYF. CDR3 sequence (DNA): TGTGCCTGGAGTCCGGGGGCTGCGCAGTATTTT.

V usage is TRBV28 and J usage is TRBJ1-1, with D hard to call. CDR1 is MDHEN and CDR2 is SYDVKM in the germline V gene. Trimming cost V 7 bases and J 5 bases, with 20 bases left between them. The CDR3 spans 15 residues. The CDR3 coding sequence is TGTGCCAGCACCAGTCCGGGCGGGTCGGGGACTGAAGCTTTCTTT. Residues: CASTSPGGSGTEAFF.

On this clone itself: Other nucleotide sequences from this sample produce the same CDR3. This chain joins TRBV19 and TRBJ1-5; no clear D. CDR3 length equals 14 residues. Trimming removed 5 bases from V and 1 base from J, with 9 bases in between. Germline V lookup: CDR1 LNHDA, CDR2 SQIVND (reference sequence). The CDR3 loop reads CASSPGGSNQPQHF. The DNA for the CDR3 is TGTGCCAGTAGTCCAGGCGGGAGCAATCAGCCCCAGCATTTT.

The V gene is TRBV28, the J gene TRBJ1-1, with 7 positions matching TRBD1. The CDR3 is 14 amino acids. From germline, CDR1 is MDHEN and CDR2 SYDVKM. Trimming took 7 bases from V and 5 from J; bases not matched to a gene: 10. CDR3 amino acids: CASTTTGTVTEAFF. CDR3 bases: TGTGCCAGCACCACGACCGGGACAGTGACTGAAGCTTTCTTT.

This clone appeared once. The chain is built from TRBV5-1 and TRBJ2-3, with 9 bases matching TRBD2. There are 15 residues in the CDR3. Germline CDR1 is SGHRS and CDR2 is YFSETQ. V lost 3 bases, J lost 6 bases, and 8 bases stayed unmatched. Here the CDR3 reads CASSWGVAGVDTQYF. DNA of the CDR3: TGCGCCAGCAGCTGGGGAGTAGCGGGAGTGGATACGCAGTATTTT.

This chain joins TRBV19 and TRBJ2-7, with D possibly being TRBD1 or TRBD2 (5 bases each). V lost 5 bases and J lost 1, with 15 bases in between. This CDR3 is 15 amino acids long. Germline V gene lookup returns CDR1 LNHDA and CDR2 SQIVND (reference sequence). In nucleotides, the CDR3 is TGTGCCAGTAGTCGGGACCCCGGTTTTTCCTACGAGCAGTACTTC. This sequence encodes CASSRDPGFSYEQYF.

This sequence joins TRBV30 and TRBJ2-1; no clear D gene. In germline, CDR1 is GTSNPN, CDR2 SVGIG (reference sequence). The CDR3 is made up of 16 amino acids. Trimming pared 0 bases from V and 4 bases from J, leaving 16 bases between. The CDR3 here is CAWSVLGGRLYNEQFF. The CDR3 DNA sequence: TGTGCCTGGAGTGTACTGGGCGGCCGGCTGTACAATGAGCAGTTCTTC.

A note on this clone: The identical CDR3 is also encoded by other nucleotide sequences in the sample. This sequence joins TRBV28 and TRBJ1-1; TRBD1 might be the D (5 bases). Germline V gives CDR1 MDHEN, CDR2 SYDVKM. The CDR3 has 15 residues. V lost 6 bases and J lost 1, with 15 bases in between. CDR3 sequence reads: CASSPTGTANTEAFF. For the CDR3, the DNA is TGTGCCAGCAGCCCCACCGGGACGGCGAACACTGAAGCTTTCTTT.

About this clone: This same CDR3 is encoded by further DNA sequences in the sample. The chain combines TRBV5-1 with TRBJ2-2; D not resolved. Trimming pared 4 bases from V and 1 base from J, leaving 8 bases between. This CDR3 region has 14 residues. The germline gives CDR1 SGHRS, CDR2 YFSETQ. The CDR3 bases are TGCGCCAGCAGCCCCTCTGGGAACACCGGGGAGCTGTTTTTT. Amino acids: CASSPSGNTGELFF.

J is TRBJ2-5 and V is TRBV9; 10 nucleotides align to TRBD2. The germline V gene encodes CDR1 SGDLS and CDR2 YYNGEE. J was trimmed by 5 bases and V by 3 bases; bases with no gene match: 4. CDR3 length: 14 residues. The CDR3 region is CASSASGSYETQYF. In DNA, the CDR3 is TGTGCCAGCAGCGCTAGCGGGAGTTATGAGACCCAGTACTTC.

The chain joins TRBV7-6 to TRBJ1-1; possible D gene TRBD1, 6 bases. Deletions cut 0 bases from V and 5 bases from J, with 10 bases between. The germline V gene has CDR1 SGHVS and CDR2 FNYEAQ. The CDR3 is made up of 14 amino acids. CDR3 amino acids: CASSLARGGTEAFF. CDR3 coding DNA: TGTGCCAGCAGCTTAGCGAGGGGGGGGACTGAAGCTTTCTTT. Using reference TRBV7-6 and TRBJ1-1 for the parts outside the CDR3, the full variable domain is GAGVSQSPRYKVTKRGQDVALRCDPISGHVSLYWYRQALGQGPEFLTYFNYEAQQDKSGLPNDRFSAERPEGSISTLTIQRTEQRDSAMYRCASSLARGGTEAFFGQGTRLTVV.